This section outlines one T cell receptor (beta chain) sequence together with its context. Its antigen target is currently unknown. Base qualities are not at hand, and no much larger clone is one base apart. This sample stems from a study of T cell responses to AZD1222 COVID-19 vaccine (dated by TCRdb to the early 2020s). At the level of the whole study: AZD1222 recipients whose second dose came at about 4 weeks and those whose second dose came at about 12 weeks were combined into one group, since spike-specific TCR depth and breadth did not differ between the two schedules. Trial participants were enrolled by age into 18-55, 56-69 and 70-plus year subgroups, with approximately 160, 26 and 62 TCR-sequenced participants respectively. TCR sequencing covered fewer than 250 trial participants: 200 to 220 given two doses of AZD1222 and about 26 given two doses of MenACWY control vaccine.

According to the study, the label for this sample's time point signals: baseline before first vaccination. The vaccinee samples were drawn from two UK trials, COV001 and COV002, one of which was a single-blind randomized controlled phase 2/3 trial testing AZD1222 (ChAdOx1 nCoV-19) in healthy adults. Trial participant PBMC samples were collected at day 0 and day 28 after the second dose for TCRbeta chain sequencing. Results and caveats for the whole study, not just this receptor: Because no day 14 peak-response samples were available, the repertoires could be characterized only after the peak T cell response. Only a handful of AZD1222 recipients were SARS-CoV-2 seropositive at baseline, limiting conclusions about previously exposed vaccinees. After two AZD1222 doses, spike-specific TCR breadth and depth were significantly higher than at day 0 and than in MenACWY recipients. CD4 TCRs associated with the vaccine covered the entire spike protein, and the dominant responses were in regions 160-218 and 743-854. Epitopes outside the regions mutated in the B.1.351 and B.1.1.7 variants were reportedly recognized by nearly half of the unique spike-specific TCRs. The 56-69-year group was small, and its depth increase did not reach significance, likely because of low power. Participants were mostly white British, with more females than males. The authors suggested clonal diversity may have been underestimated.

The CDR3 regions of human TCRbeta chains were analyzed by immunosequencing. On the authors' methods: Repertoire TCRs were matched against a reference library of SARS-CoV-2-specific TCRs generated with the MIRA antigen-specificity platform. Breadth was defined as the fraction of unique TCRs that were SARS-CoV-2-associated, and depth was defined as the fraction of total T cells that were SARS-CoV-2-associated. Each spike-specific TCR was assigned to its reactive spike region and to a CD4 or CD8 class using the MIRA data. Log10-transformed breadth and depth values were compared by one-way ANOVA with Sidak's multiple comparisons tests. As stored in TCRdb, this immuneACCESS dataset retains in-frame rearrangements with V and J assigned. A fraction of the clones does not appear; measured against another copy, unresolved V genes explain less than half of the discrepancy, and the remainder lacks a known reason. Clone size and the V and J calls come from that table; the DNA yielded D and trimming. The table for this sample lists roughly 96,000 clones; around 90% of them were counted only once. The ten most abundant clones make up under 30% of the sample.

The source of this sequence is an adult in good health. Sequenced here: peripheral blood, sampled on day 0 of AZD1222 vaccination.

The DNA sequence is given as TGTGCCAGCAGTTCCCGGGACAGGTCGAACACTGAAGCTTTCTTT. This sequence encodes CASSSRDRSNTEAFF. The V and J genes are TRBV6-5 and TRBJ1-1, with 8 central nucleotides matching TRBD1. The CDR3, from cysteine to phenylalanine, totals 15 residues. Only CDR3 DNA remains: 45 bases, in frame from the first base. The germline V gene sets CDR1 to MNHEY and CDR2 to SVGAGI. Trimming removed 4 bases from V and 1 base from J; the gene matches leave 5 bases unexplained.